The 29 T cell receptor beta chains below were found in one sample sequenced in a study of T-cell reconstitution after alpha-beta-depleted transplantation in children. Researchers prepared the TCRbeta library using unique molecular identifiers, the study reports. TCRdb reanalysed the PCR reads using MiXCR and keeps one entry per CDR3 protein. The table has around 380,000 distinct CDR3 sequences, approximately 11% seen once; the top ten hold roughly 6%. The sample in question was PBMCs from the stem cell graft donor, obtained from the stem cell graft. These receptors were taken from a human donor who donated a stem cell graft to a child with acute myeloid leukemia.

This clonotype was seen ten or more times. The V and J genes are TRBV20-1 and TRBJ1-1; D unresolved. This CDR3 is built from 13 residues. V was pared by 0 bases and J by 6 bases, with 11 bases between. The germline V gene encodes CDR1 DFQATT and CDR2 SNEGSKA (reference sequence). The CDR3 spells CSARDRAGSEAFF. The CDR3 DNA sequence: TGCAGTGCTAGAGATCGGGCAGGATCTGAAGCTTTCTTT.

The sample holds a few counts of this clonotype. V usage is TRBV4-1 and J usage is TRBJ2-5, with 7 bases fitting TRBD1. The V and J ends lost 2 bases and 7 bases, in that order; junction bases with no gene match: 13. The CDR3 runs to 16 residues. Germline CDR1 MGHRA, CDR2 YSYEKL. The CDR3 region is CASSQPDREPGGTQYF. The CDR3 region has the DNA TGCGCCAGCAGCCAACCCGACAGGGAACCGGGTGGGACCCAGTACTTC.

The rearrangement joins TRBV29-1 to TRBJ1-1, with TRBD1 matching over 12 bases. Trimming at V came to 6 bases and at J to 7 bases, leaving 12 bases not matched to a gene. Germline V gene data show CDR1 as SQVTM and CDR2 as ANQGSEA. The CDR3 sequence is 15 residues long. Written as DNA, the CDR3 is TGCAGCGTCCCGAGGGGGACAGGGGGCTATGGTGAAGCTTTCTTT. Protein sequence: CSVPRGTGGYGEAFF.

This clonotype was found a few times. This chain joins TRBV7-2 and TRBJ2-3; D is unresolved. Per the germline V gene, CDR1 is SGHTA and CDR2 is FQGNSA. V was cut by 3 bases and J by 4 bases, with 8 bases left in between. This CDR3 region has 13 residues. DNA of the CDR3: TGTGCCAGCAGCTTCCCTAGGGCAGATACGCAGTATTTT. Its translation is CASSFPRADTQYF. The full variable domain, completed using reference TRBV7-2 and TRBJ2-3, is GAGVSQSPSNKVTEKGKDVELRCDPISGHTALYWYRQSLGQGLEFLIYFQGNSAPDKSGLPSDRFSAERTGGSVSTLTIQRTQQEDSAVYLCASSFPRADTQYFGPGTRLTVL.

The V gene is TRBV5-1, the J gene TRBJ2-3; D is unclear. V was cut by 0 bases and J by 3 bases, with 8 bases left in between. Germline loops: CDR1 SGHRS, CDR2 YFSETQ. This CDR3 is 14 amino acids long. CDR3 sequence (DNA): TGCGCCAGCAGCTTGGTGGCAACAACAGATACGCAGTATTTT. It is translated as CASSLVATTDTQYF.

This clonotype turned up a few times. The chain carries TRBV12-3 or TRBV12-4 and TRBJ2-1; D gene ambiguous. The CDR3 runs 12 residues. V was trimmed by 5 bases and J by 6 bases, leaving 8 bases between them. The CDR3 loop reads CASSADLNEQFF. The DNA of the CDR3 is TGTGCCAGCAGTGCTGATCTCAATGAGCAGTTCTTC.

This clonotype was counted between two and nine times. This chain uses TRBV5-1 with TRBJ2-5; tentatively, D is TRBD1 (6 bases). Germline CDR1 and CDR2: SGHRS and YFSETQ. V was cut by 0 bases and J by 1 base, with 7 bases left in between. There are 14 residues in the CDR3. DNA of the CDR3: TGCGCCAGCAGCTTGGAAGGGGGCCAAGAGACCCAGTACTTC. Residues: CASSLEGGQETQYF.

This sequence joins TRBV19 and TRBJ1-5, with TRBD1 matching over 7 bases. Unmatched junction bases numbered 5, after V lost 5 bases and J lost 7 bases. This CDR3 has 13 residues. Per the germline V gene, CDR1 is LNHDA and CDR2 is SQIVND (reference sequence). CDR3 in DNA: TGTGCCAGTAGTCCCAGGGGGGGACAGCCCCAGCATTTT. Translation gives CASSPRGGQPQHF.

This clonotype was detected ten times or more. The chain recombines TRBV5-1 with TRBJ2-3; TRBD1 is a possible D gene (5 bases). Germline V lookup: CDR1 SGHRS, CDR2 YFSETQ. Trimming shortened V by 1 base and J by 0 bases, and 15 bases separated the two germline ends. The CDR3 extends over 17 amino acids. DNA for the CDR3: TGCGCCAGCAGCTTGCTACCACAGGTATCTAGCACAGATACGCAGTATTTT. This codes for CASSLLPQVSSTDTQYF.

The sample holds many counts of this clonotype. The gene calls are TRBV5-1 and TRBJ2-4, with D tentatively TRBD1 or TRBD2 (5 bases each). This CDR3 has 14 amino acids. The V gene lost 0 bases and the J gene lost 8 bases, with 12 bases spanning the gap. CDR1 SGHRS and CDR2 YFSETQ come from the germline V gene. The CDR3 loop is CASSLGGPEDIQYF. In DNA form, the CDR3 reads TGCGCCAGCAGCTTGGGGGGCCCGGAGGACATTCAGTACTTC.

This clonotype was seen many times. This rearrangement joins TRBV5-1 to TRBJ2-3; D is undetermined. CDR3 length equals 12 residues. Germline assignment: CDR1 SGHRS and CDR2 YFSETQ. Trimming stripped 0 bases from V and 6 bases from J, with 5 bases between. Written as DNA, the CDR3 is TGCGCCAGCAGCTTGGAACAGGATACGCAGTATTTT. This gives the protein CASSLEQDTQYF.

This clonotype was found a few times. This rearrangement joins TRBV10-2 to TRBJ2-7; 8 nucleotides match TRBD1. Germline CDR1 reads WSHSY; CDR2 reads SAAADI. Losses at the gene ends were 6 bases for V and 6 bases for J; bases not matched to a gene: 4. The length of the CDR3 is 12 residues. This chain's CDR3 is CASSVTGAEQYV. The CDR3 nucleotides are TGCGCCAGCAGCGTGACAGGGGCCGAGCAGTACGTC.

The table lists this clonotype with a few counts. The CDR3 region has the DNA TGCAGTGCTAGAGATCTGGAAGGGCCCATCTACGAGCAGTACTTC. This encodes CSARDLEGPIYEQYF. This rearrangement joins TRBV20-1 to TRBJ2-7; D is unresolved. The germline V and J ends were trimmed by 0 bases and 3 bases, with 15 bases remaining between them. Germline assignment: CDR1 DFQATT and CDR2 SNEGSKA (reference sequence). The CDR3 spans 15 residues.

This clonotype has at least ten counts. The chain couples TRBV10-3 to TRBJ1-1; TRBD1 aligns across 8 bases. From germline, CDR1 is ENHRY and CDR2 SYGVKD. The ends lost 10 bases at V and 0 bases at J; junction bases unmatched: 10. The CDR3 contains 15 residues. The DNA of the CDR3 is TGTGCCACAAGGACAGGGTCAAACATGAACACTGAAGCTTTCTTT. Protein sequence: CATRTGSNMNTEAFF.

The table lists this clonotype with a few counts. The DNA for the CDR3 is TGTGCCAGCAGGGAGGGGGCGGGACTAGCGGGAGTGGGGGTCTACGAGCAGTACTTC. As protein: CASREGAGLAGVGVYEQYF. V usage is TRBV11-2 and J usage is TRBJ2-7; 14 bases agree with TRBD2. Looked up from germline, CDR1 is SGHAT and CDR2 is FQNNGV. CDR3 length equals 19 residues. V was clipped by 6 bases and J by 3 bases; unmatched bases: 16.

The gene calls are TRBV29-1 and TRBJ2-7; TRBD1 matches 10 bases. Trimming at V came to 5 bases and at J to 3 bases, leaving 4 bases not matched to a gene. CDR1 and CDR2 from the germline V gene are SQVTM and ANQGSEA. The CDR3 contains 13 residues. The DNA for the CDR3 is TGCAGCGTTCCGGGACAGGGGATCTACGAGCAGTACTTC. Its protein is CSVPGQGIYEQYF.

This clonotype was recorded at least ten times. As DNA, the CDR3 is TGCGCCAGCACCGATTCCTACGAGCAGTACTTC. This codes for CASTDSYEQYF. The chain employs TRBV5-1 and TRBJ2-7; D is unclear. This CDR3 is built from 11 residues. Germline V lookup: CDR1 SGHRS, CDR2 YFSETQ. Trimming shortened V by 6 bases and J by 1 base, and 5 bases separated the two germline ends.

This clonotype has a handful of counts. The V call is TRBV10-3, the J call TRBJ2-5; TRBD2 aligns across 9 bases. This CDR3 has 17 residues. The V and J ends lost 10 bases and 2 bases, in that order; junction bases with no gene match: 17. CDR1 is ENHRY, CDR2 SYGVKD, per germline. CDR3: CATGGRASGAPQETQYF. The DNA of the CDR3 is TGTGCCACCGGGGGCCGGGCTAGCGGGGCCCCACAAGAGACCCAGTACTTC.

This clonotype has ten or more counts. V usage is TRBV12-3 or TRBV12-4 and J usage is TRBJ2-3; D gene ambiguous. The CDR3 spans 11 residues. The ends were cut back, 8 bases at V and 4 bases at J, with 7 bases in the middle. CDR3 sequence: CASGKSDTQYF. For the CDR3, the DNA is TGTGCCAGCGGGAAATCAGATACGCAGTATTTT.

This clonotype has at least ten counts. The chain employs TRBV5-1 and TRBJ2-1, with 8 bases aligning to TRBD1. Germline-derived CDR1 and CDR2 are SGHRS and YFSETQ. This CDR3 is 14 amino acids long. The trim removed 3 bases at V and 4 bases at J, leaving 3 bases unmatched. The CDR3: CASSSQGEYNEQFF. CDR3 DNA sequence: TGCGCCAGCAGCTCACAGGGGGAATACAATGAGCAGTTCTTC.

As regards this clonotype: This may stem from a read error, because a much larger clone lies one nucleotide away. The CDR3 is CASSSFNTGELFF. The CDR3 nucleotides are TGTGCCAGCAGTTCCTTTAACACCGGGGAGCTGTTTTTT. V is TRBV12-3 or TRBV12-4 and J is TRBJ2-2; the D is unclear. The CDR3 runs to 13 residues. Deletions cut 4 bases from V and 2 bases from J, with 5 bases between.

The J gene is TRBJ2-1, the V gene TRBV7-9; unclear D gene. CDR1 and CDR2 from the germline V gene are SEHNR and FQNEAQ (reference sequence). The CDR3 covers 12 residues. The germline V and J ends were trimmed by 5 bases and 3 bases, with 5 bases remaining between them. DNA for the CDR3: TGTGCCAGCAGCCCACTCTACAATGAGCAGTTCTTC. Translation gives CASSPLYNEQFF.

This clonotype has just a few counts. The CDR3, as DNA: TGTGCCAGCTCACCGGGGCCGCAGACAAACACTGAAGCTTTCTTT. Protein: CASSPGPQTNTEAFF. The genes are TRBV18 and TRBJ1-1; tentative D call: TRBD1 (5 bases). V was pared by 3 bases and J by 2 bases, with 13 bases between. The length of the CDR3 is 15 residues. The germline V gene has CDR1 KGHSH and CDR2 LQKENI.

This clonotype has a handful of counts. The V and J genes are TRBV6-1 and TRBJ2-7; 8 nucleotides match TRBD2. The CDR3 is 14 amino acids. Germline V CDR1 and CDR2: MNHNS, SASEGT. The V gene end was trimmed by 7 bases and the J gene end by 6 bases; junction bases not matched to a gene: 11. The CDR3 protein is CASTWGREVGEQYF. The CDR3 nucleotides are TGTGCCAGCACCTGGGGGCGGGAGGTCGGCGAGCAGTACTTC.

This clonotype was observed a few times. The CDR3 sequence: CAISGGSRQQFF. CDR3 coding DNA: TGTGCCATCAGTGGGGGATCCCGTCAGCAGTTCTTC. The chain employs TRBV10-3 and TRBJ2-1; unclear D gene. Germline V gives CDR1 ENHRY, CDR2 SYGVKD. This CDR3 comprises 12 residues. Between the trimmed V and J ends, which lost 4 bases and 11 bases, there was a span of 12 bases.

V gene TRBV7-3 combines with J gene TRBJ2-5; TRBD1 matches at 8 bases. Germline values: CDR1 SGHTA, CDR2 FQGTGA. Germline trimming cut 4 bases from V and 1 base from J; bases unmatched to any gene: 8. The CDR3 length is 16 residues. The CDR3 region has the DNA TGTGCCAGCAGCTCCATCCACAGGGGGACCCAAGAGACCCAGTACTTC. It yields the protein CASSSIHRGTQETQYF.

This chain links TRBV11-2 with TRBJ2-5, with 9 positions matching TRBD1. V dropped 4 bases and J dropped 2; count of bases not matched to a gene: 5. CDR1 and CDR2 from the germline V gene are SGHAT and FQNNGV. The CDR3 spans 15 residues. The CDR3 region has the DNA TGTGCCAGCAGCTCAGGACAGGGGAGGCAAGAGACCCAGTACTTC. Residues: CASSSGQGRQETQYF.

The chain links TRBV11-2 to TRBJ2-5, with 9 nucleotides matching TRBD2. The CDR3 has 15 residues. CDR1 and CDR2 (germline): SGHAT, FQNNGV. V lost 5 bases and J lost 2; bases outside the gene matches: 6. CDR3: CASSTQAGGQETQYF. For the CDR3, the DNA is TGTGCCAGCAGCACCCAAGCGGGGGGACAAGAGACCCAGTACTTC. Full variable domain (outside the CDR3, taken from reference TRBV11-2 and TRBJ2-5): EAGVAQSPRYKIIEKRQSVAFWCNPISGHATLYWYQQILGQGPKLLIQFQNNGVVDDSQLPKDRFSAERLKGVDSTLKIQPAKLEDSAVYLCASSTQAGGQETQYFGPGTRLLVL.

This clonotype occurred a few times. This chain links TRBV7-9 with TRBJ2-1, with TRBD2 matching over 7 bases. The V gene's germline CDR1 is SEHNR and CDR2 FQNEAQ (reference sequence). The CDR3 is 16 residues long. The J segment lost 4 bases and the V segment lost 5 bases, leaving 11 bases of the junction unmatched. The CDR3 sequence: CASSGGTGGPYNEQFF. DNA for the CDR3: TGTGCCAGCAGCGGGGGAACGGGAGGACCTTACAATGAGCAGTTCTTC.